The 4 T cell receptor beta chains in this list originate from one sample, sequenced in a study of spatial heterogeneity in lung cancer. Each CDR3 protein gets one entry after TCRdb re-called the 5' RACE reads with MiXCR. Of roughly 25,000 distinct CDR3 sequences in the sample, 4.7% were seen once. Time point specified: sample taken at primary tumor resection. Without sorting, whole RNA was sequenced from tumor, nontumor lung or frozen PBMC. Sequencing used PBMCs, obtained at surgery. The receptors come from a male donor with early-stage non-small cell lung cancer.

This clonotype was seen repeatedly, ten times or more. The chain employs TRBV11-2 and TRBJ2-1, with 9 bases fitting TRBD1. The CDR3 extends over 14 amino acids. The germline V gene has CDR1 SGHAT and CDR2 FQNNGV. Trimming cost V 5 bases and J 9 bases; bases outside gene matches: 8. The CDR3 loop reads CASSPRGTGSEQFF. The CDR3 coding sequence is TGTGCCAGCAGCCCTAGAGGGACAGGGAGTGAGCAGTTCTTC.

This clonotype was counted ten times or more. This rearrangement joins TRBV18 to TRBJ2-1; no clear D gene. The V and J ends lost 0 bases and 4 bases respectively, with 13 bases between them. This CDR3 is built from 16 residues. Germline V gives CDR1 KGHSH, CDR2 LQKENI. Written as DNA, the CDR3 is TGTGCCAGCTCACCACCCGGAGCAGTTTTGTACAATGAGCAGTTCTTC. As protein: CASSPPGAVLYNEQFF.

This clonotype has ten or more counts. The CDR3 spells CAWGQRGGSYNEQFF. The CDR3 nucleotides are TGTGCCTGGGGGCAAAGGGGGGGCTCCTACAATGAGCAGTTCTTC. The V and J genes are TRBV30 and TRBJ2-1; D perhaps matches TRBD2 (7 bases). The CDR3 spans 15 residues. Per the germline V gene, CDR1 is GTSNPN and CDR2 is SVGIG (reference sequence). V lost 5 bases and J 0 bases, leaving 14 bases between the germline ends.

The table lists this clonotype with many counts. V is TRBV7-2 and J is TRBJ2-1; D is possibly TRBD1 (7 bases). Trimming removed 3 bases at V and 3 bases at J, with 9 bases between. Germline CDR1 is SGHTA and CDR2 is FQGNSA. The CDR3 contains 14 residues. The CDR3 DNA is TGTGCCAGCAGCTTCAGGGGGGACTACAATGAGCAGTTCTTC. Protein: CASSFRGDYNEQFF. The full variable domain, rest sourced from reference TRBV7-2 and TRBJ2-1, is GAGVSQSPSNKVTEKGKDVELRCDPISGHTALYWYRQSLGQGLEFLIYFQGNSAPDKSGLPSDRFSAERTGGSVSTLTIQRTQQEDSAVYLCASSFRGDYNEQFFGPGTRLTVL.